These 18 T cell receptor beta chains came from one sample sequenced in a study of regulatory dendritic cells for organ transplantation (dated by TCRdb to 2016 to 2017). No antigen has been assigned to these receptors. Sorted T cell subsets were CFSE-labeled and co-cultured for about five days with allogeneic regulatory or mature dendritic cells at a 1:10 DC:T ratio. Library preparation was by the immunoSEQ multiplex PCR assay. Sourced from immuneACCESS, this table was stored by TCRdb with only in-frame sequences that have V and J called. A share of the clones is absent; for the studies checked, an unresolved V gene accounts for under half, and the remainder has no known explanation. The sample data list about 20,000 clones, and 85% to 90% of these were observed just once. About 0.25% of the sample is held by the ten biggest clonotypes. The specimen sequenced was naive CD4+ T cells from blood cultured with dendritic cells. The sample's cell subset or site label, decoded: CD45RA+ naive T cells. These receptors originate from a human donor in good health.

This chain uses TRBV6-1 with TRBJ2-1; 7 bases map to TRBD2. This CDR3 spans 16 amino acids. The junction had 5 bases not matched to a gene; V was cut back by 1 base and J by 2 bases. Germline CDR1 reads MNHNS; CDR2 reads SASEGT. DNA for the CDR3: TGTGCCAGCAGTGAAGGCGAGGGAGGGGCCTACAATGAGCAGTTCTTC. Translation: CASSEGEGGAYNEQFF.

The chain links TRBV27 to TRBJ1-5; no clear D. V was pared by 5 bases and J by 5 bases, with 7 bases between. Germline assignment: CDR1 MNHEY and CDR2 SMNVEV (reference sequence). This CDR3 spans 12 amino acids. The CDR3 nucleotides are TGTGCCAGCAGTCAAAGGGATCAGCCCCAGCATTTT. This gives the protein CASSQRDQPQHF.

V is TRBV18 and J is TRBJ1-3, with D tentatively TRBD1 (6 bases). The CDR3 extends over 16 amino acids. The germline V and J ends were trimmed by 2 bases and 0 bases, with 11 bases remaining between them. CDR1 is KGHSH and CDR2 is LQKENI in the germline V gene. The CDR3: CASSPGQGYSGNTIYF. The CDR3 nucleotides are TGTGCCAGCTCACCAGGTCAGGGGTACTCTGGAAACACCATATATTTT.

This chain connects TRBV6-6 to TRBJ2-2; D is undetermined. Germline V lookup: CDR1 MNHNY, CDR2 SVGAGI (reference sequence). Trimming shortened V by 6 bases and J by 3 bases, and 8 bases separated the two germline ends. The CDR3 totals 13 residues. The CDR3 nucleotides read TGTGCCAGCAGCCGTGTGGACACCGGGGAGCTGTTTTTT. Translating it yields CASSRVDTGELFF.

The chain links TRBV6-1 to TRBJ2-7; 8 bases map to TRBD1. Trimming removed 6 bases from V and 5 bases from J; junction bases left unmatched: 9. Germline loops: CDR1 MNHNS, CDR2 SASEGT. The CDR3 has 14 amino acids. CDR3 protein: CASRVTGAENEQYF. CDR3 coding DNA: TGTGCCAGCAGGGTGACAGGGGCTGAAAACGAGCAGTACTTC.

This sequence joins TRBV30 and TRBJ1-1, with D maybe TRBD1 (5 bases). Germline lookup yields CDR1 GTSNPN and CDR2 SVGIG (reference sequence). The V and J ends lost 0 bases and 0 bases respectively, with 14 bases between them. The CDR3 length is 16 residues. This chain's CDR3 is CAWSVVRVFMNTEAFF. CDR3 DNA: TGTGCCTGGAGTGTAGTCAGGGTCTTCATGAACACTGAAGCTTTCTTT.

The gene calls are TRBV5-4 and TRBJ1-2; no clear D. Germline assignment: CDR1 SGHNT and CDR2 YYREEE (reference sequence). CDR3 length: 12 amino acids. V dropped 0 bases and J dropped 7 bases, with 7 bases sitting between them. CDR3 nucleotides: TGTGCCAGCAGCTTGGGAGACGTTGGCTACACCTTC. Encoded protein: CASSLGDVGYTF.

V usage is TRBV4-1 and J usage is TRBJ2-1; 15 bases map to TRBD2. V lost 4 bases to trimming and J lost 9 bases; unmatched junction nucleotides: 7. Germline V gene sequence: CDR1 MGHRA, CDR2 YSYEKL. The CDR3 loop spans 16 amino acids. CDR3 DNA: TGCGCCAGCAGCCCCCCGGGGACTAGCGGGAGGACTGAGCAGTTCTTC. The encoded protein is CASSPPGTSGRTEQFF.

The V call is TRBV7-9, the J call TRBJ2-5; no firm D call. The CDR3 spans 14 residues. Trimming took 5 bases from V and 0 from J, leaving 10 bases between them. Germline CDR1 reads SEHNR; CDR2 reads FQNEAQ (reference sequence). CDR3 DNA: TGTGCCAGCAGCCATTCACAGTACCAAGAGACCCAGTACTTC. Translation: CASSHSQYQETQYF.

This chain uses TRBV6-1 with TRBJ2-7; TRBD1 agrees at 10 bases. V dropped 8 bases and J dropped 6; count of bases not matched to a gene: 7. This CDR3 has 13 amino acids. Germline V gene data show CDR1 as MNHNS and CDR2 as SASEGT. The CDR3 DNA reads TGTGCCAGCCTAGACAGGGGGCATGGCGAGCAGTACTTC. Translating gives CASLDRGHGEQYF.

This sequence joins TRBV2 and TRBJ1-6; unclear D gene. Trimming stripped 1 base from V and 9 bases from J, with 4 bases between. Germline CDR1 SNHLY, CDR2 FYNNEI. The CDR3 sequence is 12 residues long. CDR3 sequence: CASSEGSSPLHF. For the CDR3, the DNA is TGTGCCAGCAGTGAAGGGAGTTCACCCCTCCACTTT.

This clone was seen a few times. V usage is TRBV19 and J usage is TRBJ1-2; D is undetermined. The CDR3 runs to 13 residues. Trimming took 3 bases from V and 5 from J, leaving 10 bases between them. Germline CDR1 reads LNHDA; CDR2 reads SQIVND (reference sequence). This CDR3 is CASSILLRYGYTF. DNA of the CDR3: TGTGCCAGTAGTATTCTATTGAGATATGGCTACACCTTC.

The chain recombines TRBV11-2 with TRBJ1-2, with D maybe TRBD1 (5 bases). This CDR3 comprises 15 residues. The V end was cut by 5 bases, the J end by 0 bases, with 13 bases between. Germline loops: CDR1 SGHAT, CDR2 FQNNGV. This chain's CDR3 is CASSLARGANYGYTF. The CDR3 coding sequence is TGTGCCAGCAGCCTGGCTCGGGGGGCTAACTATGGCTACACCTTC.

The chain's CDR3 is CASSQDRANEKLFF. CDR3 DNA: TGCGCCAGCAGTCAAGACAGGGCGAATGAAAAACTGTTTTTT. This rearrangement joins TRBV5-1 to TRBJ1-4, with 7 bases identical to TRBD1. The ends lost 5 bases at V and 5 bases at J; junction bases unmatched: 6. CDR3 length: 14 residues. Germline V gene lookup returns CDR1 SGHRS and CDR2 YFSETQ.

The chain uses TRBV7-9 and TRBJ2-2, with D perhaps matching TRBD2 (5 bases). The CDR3 runs to 16 residues. The germline V gene has CDR1 SEHNR and CDR2 FQNEAQ (reference sequence). Trimming removed 1 base at V and 2 bases at J, with 11 bases between. In nucleotides, the CDR3 is TGTGCCAGCAGCTTAGGGCGGGTGGCAAACACCGGGGAGCTGTTTTTT. It codes for CASSLGRVANTGELFF.

This clone has only one observation. This chain links TRBV7-9 with TRBJ2-1; TRBD2 agrees at 9 bases. This CDR3 has 16 residues. CDR1 and CDR2 (germline): SEHNR, FQNEAQ (reference sequence). V trimming: 1 base; J trimming: 9 bases; junction bases outside the gene matches: 10. The chain's CDR3 is CASSLGVSSGMGEQFF. For the CDR3, the DNA is TGTGCCAGCAGCTTAGGGGTCTCTAGCGGGATGGGTGAGCAGTTCTTC.

This chain connects TRBV7-2 to TRBJ2-5, with TRBD1 as a possible D gene (6 bases). Germline V CDR1 and CDR2: SGHTA, FQGNSA. This CDR3 spans 15 amino acids. Trimming removed 1 base from V and 2 bases from J, with 11 bases in between. The CDR3 is CASSLVTGQQETQYF. The CDR3 nucleotides are TGTGCCAGCAGCTTAGTCACAGGGCAACAAGAGACCCAGTACTTC.

This sequence joins TRBV29-1 and TRBJ1-2, with 10 bases identical to TRBD1. Germline V CDR1 and CDR2: SQVTM, ANQGSEA. Trimming took 6 bases from V and 8 from J; bases not matched to a gene: 9. The CDR3 contains 13 residues. The CDR3 region has the DNA TGCAGCGTCGCCGGGACAGGGGCGGGGGGCTACACCTTC. It is translated as CSVAGTGAGGYTF. The variable domain in full, with the rest retrieved from reference TRBV29-1 and TRBJ1-2, is SAVISQKPSRDICQRGTSLTIQCQVDSQVTMMFWYRQQPGQSLTLIATANQGSEATYESGFVIDKFPISRPNLTFSTLTVSNMSPEDSSIYLCSVAGTGAGGYTFGSGTRLTVV.